The 6 T cell receptor beta chains reported below all come from one sample, sequenced in a study of blood T cell repertoires in COVID-19. Assay used: immunoSEQ multiplex PCR; TCRdb lists only in-frame clones, some missing. The sample yields 95,000 or so clones, roughly four fifths seen once. Sequencing was carried out using peripheral blood. These receptors were taken from an elderly man with COVID-19, enrolled during active disease.

The gene calls are TRBV19 and TRBJ1-4, with D unresolved. Germline lookup yields CDR1 LNHDA and CDR2 SQIVND (reference sequence). V was shortened by 11 bases and J by 4 bases, with 26 bases between the two germline ends. The CDR3 has 17 residues. The CDR3 sequence is CAASTGGRSSFNEKLFF. CDR3 DNA sequence: TGTGCCGCCAGTACCGGTGGGAGGTCCTCTTTTAATGAAAAACTGTTTTTT. The whole variable domain, remainder taken from reference TRBV19 and TRBJ1-4, is DGGITQSPKYLFRKEGQNVTLSCEQNLNHDAMYWYRQDPGQGLRLIYYSQIVNDFQKGDIAEGYSVSREKKESFPLTVTSAQKNPTAFYLCAASTGGRSSFNEKLFFGSGTQLSVL.

The rearrangement joins TRBV6-5 to TRBJ2-2, with D uncertain. Trimming removed 5 bases at V and 2 bases at J, with 6 bases between. The CDR3 length is 13 residues. Germline-derived CDR1 and CDR2 are MNHEY and SVGAGI. The CDR3 reads CASSRHNTGELFF. The CDR3 DNA is TGTGCCAGCAGTCGACACAACACCGGGGAGCTGTTTTTT.

This chain joins TRBV7-8 and TRBJ2-3, with a tentative D call TRBD2 (6 bases). The germline gives CDR1 SGHVS, CDR2 FQNEAQ. Trimming stripped 1 base from V and 4 bases from J, with 15 bases between. The CDR3 consists of 16 residues. CDR3 nucleotides: TGTGCCAGCAGCTTAGGAGTCGTCGCGGGGCCAGATACGCAGTATTTT. Its protein product is CASSLGVVAGPDTQYF.

The chain employs TRBV6-5 and TRBJ2-7, with 13 bases fitting TRBD2. This CDR3 spans 16 amino acids. J gave up 2 bases and V 0 bases, and 1 base lay outside the gene matches. Germline loops: CDR1 MNHEY, CDR2 SVGAGI. The CDR3: CASSYSTSGRPYEQYF. CDR3 nucleotide sequence: TGTGCCAGCAGTTACTCGACTAGCGGGAGGCCCTACGAGCAGTACTTC.

CDR3 region: CAGRRGQNTGELFF. The CDR3 bases are TGTGCGGGTCGGAGGGGGCAAAACACCGGGGAGCTGTTTTTT. The chain is built from TRBV6-5 and TRBJ2-2; perhaps TRBD1 as D (7 bases). The CDR3 is 14 residues long. CDR1 and CDR2 from the germline V gene are MNHEY and SVGAGI.

The genes are TRBV30 and TRBJ1-1, with 7 bases identical to TRBD1. The CDR3 sequence is 13 residues long. Germline values: CDR1 GTSNPN, CDR2 SVGIG (reference sequence). Trimming removed 1 base from V and 5 bases from J; junction bases left unmatched: 4. Here the CDR3 reads CAWSATGLTEAFF. The CDR3 nucleotides are TGTGCCTGGAGTGCGACAGGGTTGACTGAAGCTTTCTTT.